This T cell receptor (beta chain) was sequenced in a study of CD8+ T cells in alopecia areata. Study-level background: Treated individuals took tofacitinib by mouth, 5 to 10 mg twice daily. General observations from the study: Many expanded lesional clones remained in scalp and blood on tofacitinib.

Specified treatment: oral pan-JAK inhibitor, 5-10 mg twice daily. CDR3 length: 14 amino acids. Trimming removed 5 bases at V and 3 bases at J, with 13 bases between. Germline CDR1 is SNHLY and CDR2 is FYNNEI. The table lists this clone with a few counts. Its target is unknown. Sequencing templates came from extracted RNA that was reverse transcribed into cDNA. Sequencing used immunoSEQ multiplex PCR; TCRdb keeps in-frame clones, though not all of them. Of roughly 180,000 clones detected, 51% appear once; the ten largest clones hold around 9.1%. This receptor was obtained from a human donor with alopecia areata. The sample in question was CD8+ T cells sorted from blood, obtained at week 52, from a patient treated with tofacitinib. The V call is TRBV2, the J call TRBJ1-1, with a possible D match to TRBD1 (5 bases). CDR3: CASSLSGDYTEAFF. The CDR3 region has the DNA TGTGCCAGCAGTCTATCGGGGGATTACACTGAAGCTTTCTTT.